Following are 7 T cell receptor beta chains from one sample sequenced in a study of blood T cell repertoires in COVID-19. Libraries were prepared by immunoSEQ multiplex PCR; TCRdb keeps only in-frame clonotypes and omits some of them. The sample comprises around 250,000 clones, less than 90% of which are singletons, and 6.2% rests with the top ten. Sequencing was carried out using peripheral blood. These receptors originate from a man in his 60s with acute or convalescent COVID-19.

The gene calls are TRBV28 and TRBJ1-2; 10 positions agree with TRBD1. CDR1 is MDHEN, CDR2 SYDVKM, per germline. After removal of 5 bases from V and 7 bases from J, the junction contained 4 bases not matched to a gene. The length of the CDR3 is 13 residues. The CDR3 sequence is CASSTRDRGGYTF. In nucleotides, the CDR3 is TGTGCCAGCAGTACCCGGGACAGGGGTGGCTACACCTTC.

The chain combines TRBV28 with TRBJ1-5; no definite D call. The CDR3 extends over 13 amino acids. CDR1 and CDR2 from the germline V gene are MDHEN and SYDVKM. Trimming left V 5 bases short and J 1 base short, with 6 bases between. This chain's CDR3 is CASSPGSNQPQHF. CDR3 DNA sequence: TGTGCCAGCAGTCCCGGGAGCAATCAGCCCCAGCATTTT. The full variable domain, with the rest looked up from reference TRBV28 and TRBJ1-5, is DVKVTQSSRYLVKRTGEKVFLECVQDMDHENMFWYRQDPGLGLRLIYFSYDVKMKEKGDIPEGYSVSREKKERFSLILESASTNQTSMYLCASSPGSNQPQHFGDGTRLSIL.

The J gene is TRBJ1-2, the V gene TRBV28; TRBD1 is a possible D gene (6 bases). With 0 bases removed from V and 12 bases from J, the gap between germline ends came to 17 bases. Per the germline V gene, CDR1 is MDHEN and CDR2 is SYDVKM. The CDR3 spans 14 residues. The CDR3, as DNA: TGTGCCAGCAGTTTATGGTCTGGACAGAGGGCCAACACCTTC. It codes for CASSLWSGQRANTF.

The chain recombines TRBV28 with TRBJ1-2, with 8 bases that match TRBD1. The ends lost 4 bases at V and 7 bases at J; junction bases unmatched: 8. This CDR3 spans 14 amino acids. The germline V gene encodes CDR1 MDHEN and CDR2 SYDVKM. The CDR3 DNA sequence: TGTGCCAGCAGTTCGACAGGGGTAACGGGTGGCTACACCTTC. Translating gives CASSSTGVTGGYTF.

This clone occurred once. This sequence joins TRBV28 and TRBJ1-5; TRBD1 aligns across 7 bases. The V gene's germline CDR1 is MDHEN and CDR2 SYDVKM. This CDR3 is 16 amino acids long. The ends lost 6 bases at V and 7 bases at J; junction bases unmatched: 15. In nucleotides, the CDR3 is TGTGCCAGCAGCTCGACCGGGACAGAGGTTCGGCAGCCCCAGCATTTT. Translation gives CASSSTGTEVRQPQHF.

The chain couples TRBV7-3 to TRBJ2-1, with a tentative D call TRBD2 (5 bases). The ends were cut back, 8 bases at V and 5 bases at J, with 19 bases in the middle. Germline CDR1 is SGHTA and CDR2 is FQGTGA. The CDR3 sequence is 15 residues long. The CDR3 is CASRAGVSPHNEQFF. The CDR3 nucleotides read TGTGCCAGCCGCGCGGGCGTCTCTCCCCACAATGAGCAGTTCTTC.

The V and J genes are TRBV29-1 and TRBJ2-3; 8 bases fit TRBD1. The germline CDR1 and CDR2 sequences are SQVTM and ANQGSEA. The CDR3 is 13 residues long. V trimming: 6 bases; J trimming: 3 bases; junction bases outside the gene matches: 5. This chain's CDR3 is CSVQDRATDTQYF. The CDR3 DNA follows: TGCAGCGTACAGGACAGGGCTACAGATACGCAGTATTTT.